The clone carrying this TCR beta chain was counted only a few times. Its antigen is as yet unknown. Germline values: CDR1 SGHTA, CDR2 FQGNSA. There are 14 residues in the CDR3. V lost 4 bases, J lost 8 bases, and 17 bases lay in between. These data come from a study of beta chain features in type 1 diabetes. Regarding the study as a whole: In all four CD4+ subsets, TCRB CDR3 length was significantly, moderately reduced in type 1 diabetes.

Expressed TCRB transcripts were sequenced because the entire RNA isolate underwent reverse transcription. Profiling relied on immunoSEQ multiplex PCR, and the TCRdb table lists in-frame clones only, not all of them. The repertoire holds roughly 370,000 clones, 14% seen once, with roughly 0.033% in the top ten. This chain uses TRBV7-2 with TRBJ1-2, with a possible D match to TRBD1 (5 bases). The clonotype was recovered from a man in his thirties or forties in good health. Material for sequencing was naive CD4+ T cells from blood. This chain's CDR3 is CASSSGGRDRGYTF. The CDR3 DNA follows: TGTGCCAGCAGCTCGGGAGGGCGGGACCGCGGCTACACCTTC.